This TCR beta chain was recovered during a study of T cells in Graves' hyperthyroidism and ophthalmopathy. Amplified TCR beta CDR3 regions derived from RNA transcripts. Initially, a first-round RT-PCR of the TCR CDR3 employed the HTBI primer set. A single record per CDR3 protein comes from TCRdb applying MiXCR to the multiplex PCR reads. Among fewer than 450,000 distinct CDR3 sequences listed, 13% to 15% were seen once. Germline CDR1 ENHRY, CDR2 SYGVKD. V lost 8 bases, J lost 5 bases, and 10 bases stayed unmatched. The CDR3 totals 15 residues. This receptor was taken from a woman aged 60-70 years with Graves' ophthalmopathy. The V gene is TRBV10-3, the J gene TRBJ2-2, with 8 bases aligning to TRBD2. The sequencing input was blood. CDR3 loop: CAISREREHTGELFF. The CDR3 nucleotides read TGTGCCATCTCCCGGGAGCGGGAGCATACCGGGGAGCTGTTTTTT.